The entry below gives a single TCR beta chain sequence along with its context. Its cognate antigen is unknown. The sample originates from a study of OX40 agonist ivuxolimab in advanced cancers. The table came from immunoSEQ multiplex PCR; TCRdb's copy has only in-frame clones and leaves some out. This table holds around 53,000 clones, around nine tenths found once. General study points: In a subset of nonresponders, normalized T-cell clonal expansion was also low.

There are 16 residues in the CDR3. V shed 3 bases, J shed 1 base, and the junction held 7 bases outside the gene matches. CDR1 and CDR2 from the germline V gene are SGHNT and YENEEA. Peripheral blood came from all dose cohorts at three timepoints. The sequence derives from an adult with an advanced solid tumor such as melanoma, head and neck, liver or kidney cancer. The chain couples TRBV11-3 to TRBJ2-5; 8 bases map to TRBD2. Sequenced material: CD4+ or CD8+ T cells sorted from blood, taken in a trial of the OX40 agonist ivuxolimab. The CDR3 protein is CASSLGLEGFQETQYF. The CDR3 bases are TGTGCCAGCAGCTTGGGACTAGAGGGGTTCCAAGAGACCCAGTACTTC.